This T cell receptor (beta chain) is from a study of vaccination and CD4 T cells after COVID-19. Study as a whole: Investigators stimulated cells with overlapping spike peptides drawn from SARS-CoV-2, HCoV-NL63, HCoV-OC43 and HCoV-229E.

This CDR3 has 16 amino acids. CDR1 is SEHNR, CDR2 FQNEAQ, per germline (reference sequence). Cultured CD4+ T cells had their DNA profiled by the Oncomine TCR Beta short-read assay. Each CDR3 protein is one row after TCRdb ran MiXCR on the PCR reads. The sample lists 20,000 to 25,000 distinct CDR3 sequences, 42% seen once, with more than 8.5% in the top ten. General study findings and limits: Investigators enrolled relatively few convalescent patients and included no early post-infection timepoints. SARS-CoV-2-reactive clonotype medians increased from approximately 21 to 40, not significantly.

The time point denotes: late sampling 161 to 241 days after vaccination in three convalescent patients. Treatment specified: roughly ten-day PBMC culture with coronavirus spike peptide pools or control peptides (ViraFEST assay). Regarding this clonotype: The antigen is not known. Germline and junction disagree at one end, which may indicate a read error.

The chain recombines TRBV7-9 with TRBJ2-5; 8 bases are shared with TRBD2. The receptor comes from a human donor who had recovered from COVID-19. The sequences come from CD4+ T cells from blood, cultured in vitro, collected about 7 months after SARS-CoV-2 vaccination. CDR3 amino acids: CASSFGVSGTGETRYF. The CDR3 DNA reads as TGTGCCAGCAGCTTCGGGGTTAGCGGGACCGGGGAGACCCGGTACTTC.